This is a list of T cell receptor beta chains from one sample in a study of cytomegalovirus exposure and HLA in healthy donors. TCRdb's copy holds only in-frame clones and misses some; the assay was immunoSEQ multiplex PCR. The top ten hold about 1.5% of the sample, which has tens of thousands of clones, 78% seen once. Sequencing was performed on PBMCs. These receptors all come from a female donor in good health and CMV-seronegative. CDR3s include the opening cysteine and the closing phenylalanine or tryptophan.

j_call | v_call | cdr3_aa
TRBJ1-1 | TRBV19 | CASSIELNTEAFF
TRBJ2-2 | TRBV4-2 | CASSQEEGTITGELFF
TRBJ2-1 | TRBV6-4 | CASSDGDSSYNEQFF
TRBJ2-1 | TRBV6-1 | CASSLTSGGAFEQFF
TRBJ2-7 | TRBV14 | CASSILYEQYF
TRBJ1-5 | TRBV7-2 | CASSRGPGAQPQHF
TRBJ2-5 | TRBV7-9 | CASSLASGTETQYF
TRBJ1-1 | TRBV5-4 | CASSLRQAVNTEAFF
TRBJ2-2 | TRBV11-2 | CASSFTNTGELFF
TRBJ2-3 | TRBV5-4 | CASSFAGAQADTQYF
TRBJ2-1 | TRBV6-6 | CASSYSQQGNNEQFF
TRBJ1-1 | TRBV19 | CASSPRQGNTEAFF
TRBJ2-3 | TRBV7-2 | CASSFPGSDTQYF
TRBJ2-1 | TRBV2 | CASSPDGTMDEQFF
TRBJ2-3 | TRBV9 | CASSVRGGVSTDTQYF
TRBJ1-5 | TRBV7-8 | CASSLKIEGQPQHF
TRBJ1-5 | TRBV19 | CASSIRPYRANQPQHF
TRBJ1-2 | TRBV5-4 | CASSFGAGYTF
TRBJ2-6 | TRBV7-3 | CASSLDRGQGADSSGANVLTF
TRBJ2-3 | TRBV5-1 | CASSLVPSGGRTDTQYF
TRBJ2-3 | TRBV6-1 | CASSETSGGADTQYF
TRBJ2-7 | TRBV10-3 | CFFFKQKAAYEQYF
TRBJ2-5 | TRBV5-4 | CASSVGTSGGEETQYF
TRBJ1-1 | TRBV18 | CASSPNIPGINTEAFF
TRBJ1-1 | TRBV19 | CASSIPRGIMNTEAFF
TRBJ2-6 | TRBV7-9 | CASTSTRGQGAGGANVLTF
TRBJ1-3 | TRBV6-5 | CASSFGTGAGNTIYF
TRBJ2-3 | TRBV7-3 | CASSPSTGTSTDTQYF
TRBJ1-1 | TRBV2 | CASTGGLKGEAFF
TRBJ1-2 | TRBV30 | CAWTQPFGQGKNYGYTF
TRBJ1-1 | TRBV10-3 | CAISGDRNTEAFF
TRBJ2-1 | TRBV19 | CASSQGTGVFDEQFF
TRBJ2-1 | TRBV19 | CASSIVRASYNEQFF
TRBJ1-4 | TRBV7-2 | CASSLVGGPNEKLFF
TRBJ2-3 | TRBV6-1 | CASSVRDTPRYF
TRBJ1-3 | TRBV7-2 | CASSQGGQGISGNTIYF
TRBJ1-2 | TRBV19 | CASSATGARYGYTF
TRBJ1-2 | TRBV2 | CASSPILAGVSTSYGYTF
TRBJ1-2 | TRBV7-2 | CASSLAGEYGYTF
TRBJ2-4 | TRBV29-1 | CSVGSGTLNIQYF
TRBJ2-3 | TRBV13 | CASRNPRTDSSTDTQYF
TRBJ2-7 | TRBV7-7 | CASSQELQGFEQYF
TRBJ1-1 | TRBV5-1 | CASSLAGKIEAFF
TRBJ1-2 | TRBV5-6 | CASSLAGPYGYTF
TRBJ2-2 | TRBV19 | CASSIRDRGFTGELFF
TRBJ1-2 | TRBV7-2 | CASSLGSGGVGGYTF
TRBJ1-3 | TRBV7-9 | CASRLQAGNTIYF
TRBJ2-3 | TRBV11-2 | CASSLRRDRGSDTQYF
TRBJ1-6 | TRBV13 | CASSHLGLNSPLHF
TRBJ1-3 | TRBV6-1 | CASSPRQGSGNTIYF
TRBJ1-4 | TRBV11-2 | CASSLLQGASEKLFF
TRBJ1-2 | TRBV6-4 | CASRSDRGPYGYTF
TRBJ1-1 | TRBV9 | CASSVTGGRAFF
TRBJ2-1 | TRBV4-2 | CASSEAGGRNEQFF
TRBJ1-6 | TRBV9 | CASRGQGDSNSPLHF
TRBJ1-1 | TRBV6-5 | CASSLRDTAGTEAFF
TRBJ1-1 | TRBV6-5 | CASRVMPGEAFF
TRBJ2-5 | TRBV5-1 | CASSPSREQGAYQETQYF